A selection of T cell receptor beta chains follows, all from one sample in a study of blood T cell repertoires in COVID-19. Repertoires were generated with immunoSEQ multiplex PCR, while TCRdb's copy carries only in-frame clones and drops some. The sample has about 240,000 clones; around 88% are singletons. Sequencing used peripheral blood. The receptors originated from a woman aged 25 to 39 who had recovered from COVID-19. Both conserved end residues are part of each CDR3. Fields, in order: D gene, J gene, clone size, V gene, CDR3 DNA, CDR3 protein. A D gene is named only where the DNA matches it firmly. Some rows mark clone size as missing; the rest say once, few, many or name a class of expanded clone.

>-|TRBJ2-7|-|TRBV4-2
TGTGCCAGCAGCCAACCCCAGGACTCCTACGAGCAGTACTTC
CASSQPQDSYEQYF
>-|TRBJ2-5|-|TRBV11-2
TGTGCCAGCAGCTTAGGCGCAGGGCAGCAAGAGACCCAGTACTTC
CASSLGAGQQETQYF
>-|TRBJ2-5|-|TRBV7-9
TGTGCCAGCAGCTTAGCGGACATGGAGGAGACCCAGTACTTC
CASSLADMEETQYF
>TRBD1|TRBJ1-2|-|TRBV7-2
TGTGCCAGCCTAGGGAACAGGGGGTCGGCCTACACCTTC
CASLGNRGSAYTF
>TRBD1|TRBJ2-3|-|TRBV5-1
TGCGCCAGCAGCTTGACTCGCCCACCGGGACAGTCCACAGATACGCAGTATTTT
CASSLTRPPGQSTDTQYF
>-|TRBJ2-7|few|TRBV2
TGTGCCACCCAGGGGAGGGGGAACTACGAGCAGTACTTC
CATQGRGNYEQYF
>TRBD1|TRBJ1-1|few|TRBV6-1
TGTGCCAGTAGTGGGGGGCCAGACAGGGTGAACACTGAAGCTTTCTTT
CASSGGPDRVNTEAFF
>TRBD1|TRBJ2-5|-|TRBV27
TGTGCCAGCAGTACGAGAGGACAGGGGGCGTCTCAAGAGACCCAGTACTTC
CASSTRGQGASQETQYF
>-|TRBJ1-1|-|TRBV9
TGTGCCAGCAGCGTAGGTCCAGGGAGGGCTACTGAAGCTTTCTTT
CASSVGPGRATEAFF
>TRBD1|TRBJ1-1|few|TRBV29-1
TGCAGCGTATATGGACAGGGGCCCGGAGCTTTCTTT
CSVYGQGPGAFF
>-|TRBJ1-1|-|TRBV9
TGTGCCAGCAGCGTAGCCTCTGGACAGTTTGGGGAGATGAACACTGAAGCTTTCTTT
CASSVASGQFGEMNTEAFF
>-|TRBJ2-1|-|TRBV5-6
TGTGCCAGCAGGGGCCGGGGACAAAACTCCTACAATGAGCAGTTCTTC
CASRGRGQNSYNEQFF
>TRBD1|TRBJ2-3|few|TRBV30
TGTGCCTGGACACAATCCTGGGGACAGGCGGGAACAGATACGCAGTATTTT
CAWTQSWGQAGTDTQYF
>-|TRBJ1-1|-|TRBV27
TGTGCCAGCCGCCTCTCTCTTACAGGGTATACCACTGAAGCTTTCTTT
CASRLSLTGYTTEAFF
>-|TRBJ1-6|-|TRBV2
TGTGCCAGCAGTGAAGTCCAGGGACTACGTAATTCACCCCTCCACTTT
CASSEVQGLRNSPLHF
>-|TRBJ2-3|-|TRBV4-1
TGCGCCAGCAGCCCAGTGGGGGGTCTAGATACGCAGTATTTT
CASSPVGGLDTQYF
>-|TRBJ1-6|-|TRBV28
TGTGCCAGCAGTGTACAGAATTCACCCCTCCACTTT
CASSVQNSPLHF
>TRBD1|TRBJ1-2|-|TRBV5-1
TGCGCCAGCAGCATCGGACAGGGAATGGGTGGCTACACCTTC
CASSIGQGMGGYTF
>TRBD1|TRBJ1-2|-|TRBV27
TGTGCCAGCAGGCTGCTCGGGACAGGAGCTAAATATGGCTACACCTTC
CASRLLGTGAKYGYTF
>-|TRBJ1-2|-|TRBV30
TGTGCCTGGAGCCGGACAGTTGGCTATGGCTACACCTTC
CAWSRTVGYGYTF